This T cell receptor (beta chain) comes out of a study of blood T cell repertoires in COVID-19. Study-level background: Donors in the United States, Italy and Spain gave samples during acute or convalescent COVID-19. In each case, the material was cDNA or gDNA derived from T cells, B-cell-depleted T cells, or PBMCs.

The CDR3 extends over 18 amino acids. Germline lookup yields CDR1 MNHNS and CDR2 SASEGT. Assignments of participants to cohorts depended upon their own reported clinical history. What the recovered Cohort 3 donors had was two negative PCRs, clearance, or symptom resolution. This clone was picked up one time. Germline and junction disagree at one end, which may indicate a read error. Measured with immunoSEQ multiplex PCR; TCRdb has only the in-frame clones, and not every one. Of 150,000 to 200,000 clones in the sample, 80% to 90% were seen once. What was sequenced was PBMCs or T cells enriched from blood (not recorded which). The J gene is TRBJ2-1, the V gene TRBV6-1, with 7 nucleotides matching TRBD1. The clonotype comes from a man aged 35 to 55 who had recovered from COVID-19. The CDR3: CASTELLVQGVTDNEQFF. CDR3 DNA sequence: TGTGCCAGCACTGAACTGTTGGTGCAGGGGGTTACGGACAATGAGCAGTTCTTC.